These 11 T cell receptor beta chains were sequenced from one sample in a study of cytomegalovirus exposure and HLA in healthy donors. Both 60 Vbeta primers and 13 Jbeta primers went into the PCR. Sequencing was performed with immunoSEQ multiplex PCR; in TCRdb, only in-frame clones are kept and a portion is missing. Among roughly 150,000 clones, more than 65% were seen once, and the ten largest hold 4.7%. Sequences were obtained from PBMCs. The receptors here all came from a young man in good health and CMV-seropositive.

The rearrangement joins TRBV7-9 to TRBJ1-3; D is uncertain. V was shortened by 0 bases and J by 3 bases, with 12 bases between the two germline ends. This CDR3 has 16 amino acids. Germline CDR1 is SEHNR and CDR2 is FQNEAQ (reference sequence). The CDR3 DNA reads as TGTGCCAGCAGCTTAGCTGTTAACAGCTATGGAAACACCATATATTTT. Amino acids: CASSLAVNSYGNTIYF.

This clone was seen only a few times. Here the CDR3 reads CASSLGTGTGELFF. The CDR3 nucleotides read TGTGCCAGCAGCTTAGGGACAGGGACCGGGGAGCTGTTTTTT. The genes are TRBV11-2 and TRBJ2-2; 8 positions agree with TRBD1. CDR3 size: 14 residues. V was clipped by 1 base and J by 5 bases; unmatched bases: 0. Per the germline V gene, CDR1 is SGHAT and CDR2 is FQNNGV.

The chain has TRBV25-1 and TRBJ1-2; 8 bases are a match to TRBD1. Germline CDR1 and CDR2: MGHDK and SYGVNS. V shed 4 bases and J 8 bases; nucleotides not matched to a gene: 6. The CDR3 spans 13 residues. The CDR3 DNA is TGTGCCAGCAGTGTAACAGGGGGTGAGGGCTACACCTTC. It yields the protein CASSVTGGEGYTF.

The chain is built from TRBV19 and TRBJ1-6, with no clear D. Trimming stripped 3 bases from V and 3 bases from J, with 15 bases between. The CDR3 totals 17 residues. Germline lookup yields CDR1 LNHDA and CDR2 SQIVND (reference sequence). In DNA form, the CDR3 reads TGTGCCAGTAGTATTCGGGCGGGAGCGCTCTATAATTCACCCCTCCACTTT. It codes for CASSIRAGALYNSPLHF.

This clone was counted once. V gene TRBV11-3 combines with J gene TRBJ2-1; the match to TRBD2 covers 8 bases. Trimming cost V 3 bases and J 0 bases; bases outside gene matches: 16. Germline CDR1 SGHNT, CDR2 YENEEA. CDR3 length: 20 residues. The CDR3 loop reads CASSFRGARAGGHSYNEQFF. CDR3 DNA sequence: TGTGCCAGCAGCTTTCGGGGGGCAAGGGCGGGAGGTCACTCCTACAATGAGCAGTTCTTC.

This chain joins TRBV6-5 and TRBJ1-1, with a weak D call TRBD1 (6 bases). Trimming cost V 6 bases and J 0 bases, with 11 bases left between them. The CDR3 runs 14 residues. Per the germline V gene, CDR1 is MNHEY and CDR2 is SVGAGI. CDR3 region: CASSSYRVNTEAFF. The CDR3, as DNA: TGTGCCAGCAGCTCCTACAGGGTGAACACTGAAGCTTTCTTT.

J is TRBJ2-2 and V is TRBV7-2; 7 nucleotides agree with TRBD2. Germline-derived CDR1 and CDR2 are SGHTA and FQGNSA. Trimming removed 0 bases from V and 3 bases from J; junction bases left unmatched: 4. The CDR3 spans 16 residues. CDR3 in amino acids: CASSLAGGGYTGELFF. The CDR3 DNA is TGTGCCAGCAGCTTAGCCGGGGGAGGGTACACCGGGGAGCTGTTTTTT.

This clone was recorded only once. This chain connects TRBV28 to TRBJ2-2, with D possibly being TRBD2 (6 bases). Between the trimmed V and J ends, which lost 6 bases and 5 bases, there was a span of 13 bases. The CDR3 loop spans 14 amino acids. The V gene's germline CDR1 is MDHEN and CDR2 SYDVKM. The CDR3 sequence is CASSPGSGTGELFF. The CDR3 DNA sequence: TGTGCCAGCAGCCCCGGGAGTGGGACCGGGGAGCTGTTTTTT. The full variable domain, its missing parts supplied by reference TRBV28 and TRBJ2-2, is DVKVTQSSRYLVKRTGEKVFLECVQDMDHENMFWYRQDPGLGLRLIYFSYDVKMKEKGDIPEGYSVSREKKERFSLILESASTNQTSMYLCASSPGSGTGELFFGEGSRLTVL.

In its sample, this clone was seen once. V usage is TRBV5-4 and J usage is TRBJ1-1; no clear D. CDR1 is SGHNT and CDR2 is YYREEE in the germline V gene (reference sequence). The CDR3 consists of 15 residues. V lost 2 bases, J lost 0 bases, and 11 bases lay in between. DNA of the CDR3: TGTGCCAGCAGCTTCCCGGGTTCAATGAACACTGAAGCTTTCTTT. Its protein product is CASSFPGSMNTEAFF.

The J gene is TRBJ2-7, the V gene TRBV5-1, with D tentatively TRBD2 (6 bases). The germline V gene encodes CDR1 SGHRS and CDR2 YFSETQ. V lost 4 bases and J 3 bases, leaving 14 bases between the germline ends. The CDR3 sequence is 14 residues long. In DNA form, the CDR3 reads TGCGCCAGCAGCCCGGGAGCAGCTAGCTACGAGCAGTACGTC. Protein sequence: CASSPGAASYEQYV.

In nucleotides, the CDR3 is TGTGCCAGCAGCCAGACTAGCGGGGGGGCCGTAGATACGCAGTATTTT. It encodes CASSQTSGGAVDTQYF. The chain is built from TRBV27 and TRBJ2-3, with 14 bases that match TRBD2. V dropped 6 bases and J dropped 5; count of bases not matched to a gene: 7. Germline CDR1 and CDR2: MNHEY and SMNVEV (reference sequence). The CDR3 runs 16 residues.